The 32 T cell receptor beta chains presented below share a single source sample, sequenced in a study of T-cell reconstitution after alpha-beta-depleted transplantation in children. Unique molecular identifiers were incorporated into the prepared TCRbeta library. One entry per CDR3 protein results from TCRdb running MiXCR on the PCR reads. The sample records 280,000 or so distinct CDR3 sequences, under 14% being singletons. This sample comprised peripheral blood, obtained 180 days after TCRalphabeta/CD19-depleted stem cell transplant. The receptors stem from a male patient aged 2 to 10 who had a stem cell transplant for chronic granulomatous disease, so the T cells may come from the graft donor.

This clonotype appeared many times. CDR3: CASSLIGNTEAFF. CDR3 nucleotides: TGCGCCAGCAGCTTGATAGGGAACACTGAAGCTTTCTTT. The V call is TRBV5-1, the J call TRBJ1-1; D uncertain. V was pared by 1 base and J by 1 base, with 5 bases between. Germline CDR1 is SGHRS and CDR2 is YFSETQ. The CDR3 contains 13 residues.

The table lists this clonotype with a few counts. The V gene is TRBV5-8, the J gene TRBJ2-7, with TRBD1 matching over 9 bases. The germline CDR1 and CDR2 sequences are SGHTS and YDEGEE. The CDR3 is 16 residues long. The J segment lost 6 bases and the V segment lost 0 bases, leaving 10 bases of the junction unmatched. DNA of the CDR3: TGTGCCAGCAGCTTGGCCCCTGGGACAGGGCGCTCCGAGCAGTACTTC. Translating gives CASSLAPGTGRSEQYF.

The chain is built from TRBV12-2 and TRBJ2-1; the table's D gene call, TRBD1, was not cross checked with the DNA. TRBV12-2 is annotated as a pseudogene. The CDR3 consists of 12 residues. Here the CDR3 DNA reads TGTGCAAGTCGCTTAGAGACAGGGTGGGGGTTCTTC. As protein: CASRLETGWGFF.

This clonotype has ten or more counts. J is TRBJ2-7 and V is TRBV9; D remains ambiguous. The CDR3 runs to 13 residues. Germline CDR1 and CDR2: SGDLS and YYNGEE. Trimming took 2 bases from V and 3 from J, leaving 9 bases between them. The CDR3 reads CASSVGWGYEQYF. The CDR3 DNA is TGTGCCAGCAGCGTCGGATGGGGCTACGAGCAGTACTTC.

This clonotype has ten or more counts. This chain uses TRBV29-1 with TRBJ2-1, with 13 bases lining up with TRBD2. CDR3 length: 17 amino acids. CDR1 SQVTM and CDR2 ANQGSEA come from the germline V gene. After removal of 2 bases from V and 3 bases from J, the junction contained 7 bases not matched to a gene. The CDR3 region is CSVEPQTSGGYYNEQFF. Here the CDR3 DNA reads TGCAGCGTTGAACCCCAGACTAGCGGGGGGTACTACAATGAGCAGTTCTTC.

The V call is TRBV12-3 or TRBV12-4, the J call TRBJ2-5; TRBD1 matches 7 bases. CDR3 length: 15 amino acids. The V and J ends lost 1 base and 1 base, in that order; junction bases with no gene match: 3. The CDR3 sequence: CASSLVGTAQETQYF. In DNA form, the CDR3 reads TGTGCCAGCAGTTTAGTGGGGACAGCCCAAGAGACCCAGTACTTC.

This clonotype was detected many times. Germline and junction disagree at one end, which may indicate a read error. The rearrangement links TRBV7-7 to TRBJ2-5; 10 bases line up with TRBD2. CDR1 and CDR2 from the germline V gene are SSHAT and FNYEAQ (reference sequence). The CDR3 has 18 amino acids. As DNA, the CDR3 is TGTGCTAGCAGCTTATCCCTAGCGGGGGACTCGTACCAAGAGACCCAGTACTTC. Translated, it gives CASSLSLAGDSYQETQYF.

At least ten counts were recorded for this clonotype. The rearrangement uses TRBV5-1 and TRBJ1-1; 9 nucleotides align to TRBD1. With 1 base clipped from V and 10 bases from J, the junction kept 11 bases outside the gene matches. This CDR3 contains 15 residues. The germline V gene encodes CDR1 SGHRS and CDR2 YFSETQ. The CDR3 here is CASSLSLGQGGSAFF. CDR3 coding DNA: TGCGCCAGCAGCTTGTCTCTGGGACAGGGTGGTTCAGCTTTCTTT.

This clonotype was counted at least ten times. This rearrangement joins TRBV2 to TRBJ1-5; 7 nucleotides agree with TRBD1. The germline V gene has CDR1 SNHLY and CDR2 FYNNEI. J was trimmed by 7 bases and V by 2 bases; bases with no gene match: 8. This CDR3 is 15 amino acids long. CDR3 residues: CASSERSGGIQPQHF. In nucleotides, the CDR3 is TGTGCCAGCAGTGAAAGGTCAGGGGGGATACAGCCCCAGCATTTT.

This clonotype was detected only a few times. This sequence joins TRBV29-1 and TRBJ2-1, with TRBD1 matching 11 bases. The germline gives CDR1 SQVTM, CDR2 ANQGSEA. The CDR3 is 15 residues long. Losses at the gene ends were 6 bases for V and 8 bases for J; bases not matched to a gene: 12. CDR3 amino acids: CSVQNPGQGADEQFF. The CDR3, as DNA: TGCAGCGTCCAGAACCCAGGACAGGGGGCTGATGAGCAGTTCTTC.

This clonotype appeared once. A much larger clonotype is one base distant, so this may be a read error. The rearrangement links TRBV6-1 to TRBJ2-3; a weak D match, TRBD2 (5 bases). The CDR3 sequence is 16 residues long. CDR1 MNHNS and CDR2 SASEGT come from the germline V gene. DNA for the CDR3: TGTGCCAGCAGCCTAATAGAGGACTTTATCACAGAAACGCAGTATTTT. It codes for CASSLIEDFITETQYF.

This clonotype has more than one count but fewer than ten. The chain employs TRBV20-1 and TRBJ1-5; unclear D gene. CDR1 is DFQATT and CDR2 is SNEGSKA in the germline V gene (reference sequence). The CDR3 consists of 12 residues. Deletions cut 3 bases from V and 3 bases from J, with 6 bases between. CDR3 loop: CSASQYNQPQHF. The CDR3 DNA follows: TGCAGTGCTAGCCAGTACAATCAGCCCCAGCATTTT.

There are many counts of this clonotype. CDR3 loop: CASSGSTVRAGELFF. In DNA, the CDR3 is TGTGCCAGCAGCGGGAGCACAGTTAGGGCCGGGGAGCTGTTTTTT. The J gene is TRBJ2-2, the V gene TRBV7-2; tentative D call: TRBD2 (5 bases). Looked up from germline, CDR1 is SGHTA and CDR2 is FQGNSA. Trimming took off 5 bases at V and 6 bases at J, with 16 bases between the two ends. This CDR3 spans 15 amino acids.

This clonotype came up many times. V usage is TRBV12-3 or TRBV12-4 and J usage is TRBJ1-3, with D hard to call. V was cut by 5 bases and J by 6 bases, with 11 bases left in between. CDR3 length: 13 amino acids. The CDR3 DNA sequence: TGTGCCAGCAGTCCATTGACTAAAAACACCATATATTTT. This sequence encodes CASSPLTKNTIYF.

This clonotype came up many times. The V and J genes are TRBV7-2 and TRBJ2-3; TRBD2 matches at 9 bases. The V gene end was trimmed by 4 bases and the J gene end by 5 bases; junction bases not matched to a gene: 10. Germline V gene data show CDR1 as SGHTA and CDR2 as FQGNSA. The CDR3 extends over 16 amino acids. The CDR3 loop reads CASSSRGGGAGDTQYF. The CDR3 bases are TGTGCCAGCAGCTCTCGAGGCGGGGGGGCCGGAGATACGCAGTATTTT.

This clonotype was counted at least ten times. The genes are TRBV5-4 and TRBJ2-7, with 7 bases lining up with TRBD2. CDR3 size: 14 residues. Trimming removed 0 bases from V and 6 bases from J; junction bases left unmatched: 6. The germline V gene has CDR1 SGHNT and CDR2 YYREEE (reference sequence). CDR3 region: CASSLGTSQVEQYF. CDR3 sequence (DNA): TGTGCCAGCAGCTTGGGGACTAGTCAAGTCGAGCAGTACTTC.

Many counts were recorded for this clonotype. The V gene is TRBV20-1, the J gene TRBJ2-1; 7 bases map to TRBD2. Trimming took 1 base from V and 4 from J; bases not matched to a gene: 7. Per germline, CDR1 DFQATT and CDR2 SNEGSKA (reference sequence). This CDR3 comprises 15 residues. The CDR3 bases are TGCAGTGCTAGAGTGGGAGGGTGGGAGTACAATGAGCAGTTCTTC. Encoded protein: CSARVGGWEYNEQFF.

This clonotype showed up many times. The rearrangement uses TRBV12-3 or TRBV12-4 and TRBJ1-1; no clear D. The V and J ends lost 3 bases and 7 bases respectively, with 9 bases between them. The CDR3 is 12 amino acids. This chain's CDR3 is CASSLDAGEAFF. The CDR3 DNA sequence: TGTGCCAGCAGTTTGGATGCGGGTGAAGCTTTCTTT.

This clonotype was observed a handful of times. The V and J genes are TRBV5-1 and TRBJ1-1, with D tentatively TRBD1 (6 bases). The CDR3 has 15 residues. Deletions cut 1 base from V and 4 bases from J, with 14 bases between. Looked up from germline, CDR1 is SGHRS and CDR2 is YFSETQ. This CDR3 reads CASSLSPGASTEAFF. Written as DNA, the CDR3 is TGCGCCAGCAGCTTGTCCCCGGGGGCAAGCACTGAAGCTTTCTTT.

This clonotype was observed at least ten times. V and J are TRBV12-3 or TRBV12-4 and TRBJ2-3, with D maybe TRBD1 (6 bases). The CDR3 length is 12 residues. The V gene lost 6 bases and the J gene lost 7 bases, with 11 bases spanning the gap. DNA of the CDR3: TGTGCCAGCAGATATACAGGGAATACGCAGTATTTT. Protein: CASRYTGNTQYF.

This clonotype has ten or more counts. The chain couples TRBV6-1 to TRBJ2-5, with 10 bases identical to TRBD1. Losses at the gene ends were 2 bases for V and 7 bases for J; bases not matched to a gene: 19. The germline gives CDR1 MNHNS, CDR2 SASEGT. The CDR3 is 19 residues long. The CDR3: CASSETGQGKASGRMTQYF. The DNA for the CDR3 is TGTGCCAGCAGTGAAACGGGACAGGGGAAAGCGAGTGGTCGAATGACCCAGTACTTC.

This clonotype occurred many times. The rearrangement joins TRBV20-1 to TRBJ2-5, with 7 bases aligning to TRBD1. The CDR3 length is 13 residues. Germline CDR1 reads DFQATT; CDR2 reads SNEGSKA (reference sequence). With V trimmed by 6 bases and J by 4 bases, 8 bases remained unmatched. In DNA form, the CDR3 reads TGCAGTGCGAGACAGGGTAAATCAGAGACCCAGTACTTC. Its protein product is CSARQGKSETQYF.

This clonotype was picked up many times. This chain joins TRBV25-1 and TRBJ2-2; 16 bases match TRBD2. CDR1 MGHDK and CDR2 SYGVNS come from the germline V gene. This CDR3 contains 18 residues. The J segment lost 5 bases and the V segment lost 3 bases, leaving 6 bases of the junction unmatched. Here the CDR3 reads CASSDRRGLAGGTGELFF. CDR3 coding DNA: TGTGCCAGCAGTGACCGTAGGGGACTAGCGGGAGGGACCGGGGAGCTGTTTTTT. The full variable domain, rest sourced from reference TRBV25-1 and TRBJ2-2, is EADIYQTPRYLVIGTGKKITLECSQTMGHDKMYWYQQDPGMELHLIHYSYGVNSTEKGDLSSESTVSRIRTEHFPLTLESARPSHTSQYLCASSDRRGLAGGTGELFFGEGSRLTVL.

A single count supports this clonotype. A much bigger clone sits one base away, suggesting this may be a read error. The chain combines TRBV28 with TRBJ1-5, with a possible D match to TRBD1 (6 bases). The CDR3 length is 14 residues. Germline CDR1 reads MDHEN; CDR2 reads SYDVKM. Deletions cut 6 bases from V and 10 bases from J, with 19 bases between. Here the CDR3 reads CASRSDRRDVPQHF. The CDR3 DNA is TGTGCCAGCAGGTCAGACAGGAGAGATGTACCCCAGCATTTT.

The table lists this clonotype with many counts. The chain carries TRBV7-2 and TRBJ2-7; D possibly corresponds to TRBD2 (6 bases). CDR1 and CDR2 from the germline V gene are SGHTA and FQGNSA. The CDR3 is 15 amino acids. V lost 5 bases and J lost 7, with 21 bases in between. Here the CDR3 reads CASSGGLVLWQEQYF. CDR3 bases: TGTGCCAGCAGCGGGGGACTGGTTCTGTGGCAAGAGCAGTACTTC.

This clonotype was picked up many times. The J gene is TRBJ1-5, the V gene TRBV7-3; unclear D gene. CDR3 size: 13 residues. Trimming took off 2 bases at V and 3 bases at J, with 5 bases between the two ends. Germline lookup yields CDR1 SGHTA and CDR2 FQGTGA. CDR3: CASSLEPNQPQHF. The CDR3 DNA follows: TGTGCCAGCAGCTTAGAGCCCAATCAGCCCCAGCATTTT. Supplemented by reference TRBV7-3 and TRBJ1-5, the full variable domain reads GAGVSQTPSNKVTEKGKYVELRCDPISGHTALYWYRQSLGQGPEFLIYFQGTGAADDSGLPNDRFFAVRPEGSVSTLKIQRTERGDSAVYLCASSLEPNQPQHFGDGTRLSIL.

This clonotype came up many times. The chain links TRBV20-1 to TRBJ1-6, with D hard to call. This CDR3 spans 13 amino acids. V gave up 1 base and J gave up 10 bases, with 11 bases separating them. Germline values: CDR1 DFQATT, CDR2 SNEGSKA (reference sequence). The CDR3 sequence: CSARGSGISPLHF. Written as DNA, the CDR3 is TGCAGTGCTAGAGGGTCCGGAATCTCACCCCTCCACTTT.

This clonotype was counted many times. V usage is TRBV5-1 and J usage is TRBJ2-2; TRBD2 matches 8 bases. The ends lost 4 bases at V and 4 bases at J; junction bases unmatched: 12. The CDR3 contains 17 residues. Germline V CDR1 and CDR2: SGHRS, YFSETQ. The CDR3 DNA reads TGCGCCAGCAGCCCCCTTACCGGGACTAGGGGCACCGGGGAGCTGTTTTTT. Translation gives CASSPLTGTRGTGELFF.

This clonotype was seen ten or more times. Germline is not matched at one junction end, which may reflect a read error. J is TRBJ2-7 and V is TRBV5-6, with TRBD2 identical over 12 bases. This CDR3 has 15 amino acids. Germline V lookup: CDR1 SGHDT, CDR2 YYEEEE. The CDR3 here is CASSLGLAGAYEQDF. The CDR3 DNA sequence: TGTGCCAGCAGCTTGGGACTAGCGGGAGCCTACGAGCAGGACTTC.

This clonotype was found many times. The CDR3 region has the DNA TGTGCCAGCAAACTTAGGCAGGCCTACAATGAGCAGTTCTTC. It codes for CASKLRQAYNEQFF. The chain employs TRBV12-3 or TRBV12-4 and TRBJ2-1; D is ambiguous. Trimming removed 7 bases at V and 2 bases at J, with 12 bases between. The CDR3 runs to 14 residues.

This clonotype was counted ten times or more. For the CDR3, the DNA is TGTGCCAGCCTCTCATCGGGAGAATCCAAAAACATTCAGTACTTC. Translating it yields CASLSSGESKNIQYF. The rearrangement joins TRBV11-2 to TRBJ2-4, with D tentatively TRBD2 (6 bases). The CDR3 spans 15 residues. The ends were cut back, 8 bases at V and 2 bases at J, with 16 bases in the middle. Germline lookup yields CDR1 SGHAT and CDR2 FQNNGV.

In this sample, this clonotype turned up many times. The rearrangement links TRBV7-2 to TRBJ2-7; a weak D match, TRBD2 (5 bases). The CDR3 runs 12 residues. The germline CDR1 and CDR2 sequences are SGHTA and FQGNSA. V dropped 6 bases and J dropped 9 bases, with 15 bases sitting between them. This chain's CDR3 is CASSAREFGQYF. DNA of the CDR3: TGTGCCAGCAGTGCGAGGGAGTTCGGGCAGTACTTC.